This T cell receptor (beta chain) emerged from a study of blood T cell repertoires in COVID-19. Study at large: Italy, Spain and the United States were the sources of the convalescent and acute COVID-19 samples. From T cells, B-cell-depleted T cells, or PBMCs came the material, which was cDNA or gDNA.

Per the original methods: Nucleated cell counts were estimated from reference gene primer amplification. TCRdb's table, derived via immunoSEQ multiplex PCR, lists solely in-frame clones and lacks some. V, J and clone size were drawn from that table, and D and trimming were deduced from the DNA. Of some 80,000 clones listed, almost 90% are singletons. The CDR3 is 17 amino acids. Germline V gene sequence: CDR1 ENHRY, CDR2 SYGVKD. V shed 4 bases and J 6 bases; nucleotides not matched to a gene: 13. This sequence originates from a human donor in a cohort sampled during active COVID-19. The sequenced sample consisted of peripheral blood. V and J are TRBV10-3 and TRBJ2-2, with 8 bases lining up with TRBD2. CDR3 sequence: CAISATGTSSLAGELFF. In DNA, the CDR3 is TGTGCCATCAGTGCTACCGGGACTAGTAGTTTGGCCGGGGAGCTGTTTTTT.